This T cell receptor (beta chain) is drawn from a study of T cells in Graves' hyperthyroidism and ophthalmopathy. In the study overall: Pretreatment peripheral blood was obtained at initial diagnosis.

In germline, CDR1 is KGHDR, CDR2 SFDVKD. This CDR3 has 15 residues. The V end was cut by 0 bases, the J end by 4 bases, with 8 bases between. Points from the study as a whole: The model's output predicted ophthalmopathy at a median of about 6.5 months prior to onset. Blood held most thyroid clonotypes expanded above 0.001 frequency.

Reasons for excluding patients were uncontrolled infection, other autoimmune disease, pregnancy or lactation. A word on this clonotype: Its antigen is undetermined.

RNA transcripts served as the template for amplifying TCR beta CDR3 regions. HTBI primers were the set used in a first-round RT-PCR of the TCR CDR3. One entry per CDR3 protein results from TCRdb running MiXCR on the multiplex PCR reads. The profile shows about 600,000 distinct CDR3 sequences, about a sixth of them singletons. This sequence was found in a woman aged 40 to 50 with Graves' ophthalmopathy. Sequenced input: blood. J is TRBJ2-2 and V is TRBV24-1; D unresolved. CDR3 in amino acids: CATSDLRASTGELFF. DNA of the CDR3: TGTGCCACCAGTGATTTGAGGGCTTCCACCGGGGAGCTGTTTTTT.